Sequencing of this TCR beta chain was carried out in a study of identical twins. Study-level results: Twins showed weaker excess sharing in their beta out-of-frame sequences. Beta clonotypes that were abundant in cord blood contained fewer insertions, a pattern absent from memory repertoires.

Looked up from germline, CDR1 is MGHDK and CDR2 is SYGVNS. Trimming pared 2 bases from V and 0 bases from J, leaving 11 bases between. CDR3 length equals 17 residues. TCRdb ran MiXCR on the 5' RACE reads and lists one entry per CDR3 protein. The data contain 1.5 million to 2 million distinct CDR3 sequences, about 30% of them singletons. About this clonotype itself: Its specificity is not known.

This clonotype was sampled from a newborn girl in good health. The sequenced sample was cord blood. V usage is TRBV25-1 and J usage is TRBJ2-6; TRBD1 might be the D (6 bases). The CDR3 here is CASSERRGPSGANVLTF. The CDR3 nucleotides are TGTGCCAGCAGTGAACGCAGGGGCCCCTCTGGGGCCAACGTCCTGACTTTC.